What follows describes a single T cell receptor (beta chain). This clone occurred many times. Which antigen it targets is not known. Per-nucleotide qualities are absent, and no much larger clonotype sits a single base away. The data were obtained in a study of metastatic and nonmetastatic thyroid tumors (dated by TCRdb to the early 2020s). In the study overall: Repertoires from peripheral blood and from tumor or nodule tissue samples of malignant and benign thyroid patients were compared. Findings and caveats that apply to the study as a whole: TCR beta diversity was reported as significantly higher in malignant tumors than in benign nodules, in both blood and tumor samples.

Before undergoing thyroid surgery, none of the patients had been given any kind of treatment. Patient clinical samples collected from about 2011 to 2018 were retrospectively analysed using T-cell receptor beta sequencing. Via the germline V gene, CDR1 is SGHAT and CDR2 FQNNGV. Taken from cysteine to phenylalanine, the CDR3 has 15 residues. Solely the CDR3 DNA is kept, with 45 bases framed from the first base. Trimming removed 5 bases from V and 5 bases from J; the gene matches leave 6 bases unexplained. Library creation used PCR. Sequencing instrument: Illumina HiSeq 4000. High-throughput sequencing was used to profile the TCR beta-chain CDR3 region of each patient. Under the source paper's analysis protocol: A classifier to discriminate distant-metastatic papillary thyroid cancer patients was built from CDR3 differences across clinicopathological groups. The Shannon index was used to measure repertoire diversity, and the Morisita-Horn index was used to measure how similar tumor and blood repertoires were. TCRdb cleaned the public reads at Q25 with fastp, built clones with MiXCR and kept in-frame beta chains. The V and J calls follow TCRdb's processing rather than the paper's. Here the sample has roughly 63,000 clones; 15% to 20% occur a single time. Jointly, the top ten make up about 9.4% of the sample.

This receptor was taken from a male donor with papillary thyroid cancer or a benign thyroid nodule (not recorded which). Some clones in this sample may be carry-over from other donors' samples. Source material: blood. The rearrangement joined TRBV11-2 to TRBJ2-5, with 12 bases aligning to TRBD1. CDR3 protein: CASSDRDRGLETQYF. The sequenced DNA is TGTGCCAGCAGCGACCGGGACAGGGGGCTTGAGACCCAGTACTTC.